Each of the 26 T cell receptor beta chains below was sequenced from the same sample in a study of T cells expressing NK-cell markers. TCRdb reprocessed the 5' RACE reads and reports one entry per CDR3 protein, with no DNA. This sample's table has 350,000 to 500,000 distinct CDR3 sequences. Input material: blood T cells: a sorted CD56 or NKG2C T cell subset, CD4+ or CD8+ T cells, or bulk PBMC T cells (not recorded which). These receptors came from a woman between 18 and 75 years old in good health.

The rearrangement uses TRBV5-1 and TRBJ2-1. Germline CDR1 and CDR2: SGHRS and YFSETQ. The length of the CDR3 is 13 residues. CDR3: CASSWDRNNEQFF. The full variable domain, rest sourced from reference TRBV5-1 and TRBJ2-1, is KAGVTQTPRYLIKTRGQQVTLSCSPISGHRSVSWYQQTPGQGLQFLFEYFSETQRNKGNFPGRFSGRQFSNSRSEMNVSTLELGDSALYLCASSWDRNNEQFFGPGTRLTVL.

The V call is TRBV18, the J call TRBJ2-3. The germline CDR1 and CDR2 sequences are KGHSH and LQKENI. The CDR3 loop spans 13 amino acids. CDR3 sequence reads: CASSPPVGYTQYF.

This chain joins TRBV7-9 and TRBJ2-7. The germline V gene has CDR1 SEHNR and CDR2 FQNEAQ (reference sequence). The CDR3 loop spans 14 amino acids. The chain's CDR3 is CASSIAGSSYEQYF.

The J gene is TRBJ2-1, the V gene TRBV20-1; TCRdb names TRBD2, which stays unverified in the absence of DNA. The CDR3 covers 15 residues. Per the germline V gene, CDR1 is DFQATT and CDR2 is SNEGSKA (reference sequence). The CDR3 is CSARPGARPYNEQFF.

The V gene is TRBV29-1, the J gene TRBJ1-1; TCRdb's D call of TRBD1 is untestable without DNA. The length of the CDR3 is 13 residues. Germline assignment: CDR1 SQVTM and CDR2 ANQGSEA. The CDR3 loop reads CSETDRGLTEAFF.

The chain links TRBV20-1 to TRBJ1-6. Germline loops: CDR1 DFQATT, CDR2 SNEGSKA (reference sequence). The CDR3 is 15 amino acids. The CDR3 is CSARDGRSYNSPLHF.

The chain joins TRBV3-1 to TRBJ2-1; checking the TCRdb D call of TRBD2 is not possible without DNA. The CDR3 is 17 residues long. Germline V gene data show CDR1 as LGHDT and CDR2 as YNNKEL (reference sequence). The CDR3 sequence is CASSQGGVVAADNEQFF.

The chain recombines TRBV29-1 with TRBJ1-3; the D call of TRBD1 rests on TCRdb alone, since no DNA is present to check it. The CDR3 is 13 residues long. The germline V gene encodes CDR1 SQVTM and CDR2 ANQGSEA. The CDR3 loop reads CSVESGTGNTIYF.

This chain joins TRBV9 and TRBJ2-1; there is no DNA to check the TCRdb D call of TRBD1. This CDR3 contains 16 residues. Germline CDR1 SGDLS, CDR2 YYNGEE. The chain's CDR3 is CASSAAPAPKYNEQFF.

The genes are TRBV4-3 and TRBJ2-3; TCRdb picks TRBD2, but there is no DNA to check that call. The CDR3 is 16 residues long. Germline lookup yields CDR1 LGHNA and CDR2 YSLEER. The chain's CDR3 is CASSQEGTSSTDTQYF.

CDR3 sequence: CASSQADRDSPLHF. This chain joins TRBV4-1 and TRBJ1-6; TCRdb selects TRBD1, and the lack of DNA leaves this call unchecked. Germline CDR1 and CDR2: MGHRA and YSYEKL. CDR3 length: 14 residues.

The chain is built from TRBV6-1 and TRBJ2-3; as DNA is missing, the TRBD1 call by TCRdb cannot be tested. Germline V gene data show CDR1 as MNHNS and CDR2 as SASEGT. The CDR3 consists of 16 residues. The chain's CDR3 is CASSPRVGRSTDTQYF.

This chain connects TRBV7-2 to TRBJ1-5; the D call of TRBD1 rests on TCRdb alone, since no DNA is present to check it. Germline CDR1 and CDR2: SGHTA and FQGNSA. The CDR3 contains 14 residues. CDR3 sequence: CASSVGGYNQPQHF.

The rearrangement uses TRBV20-1 and TRBJ1-1; the TCRdb call, TRBD1, lacks DNA for checking. This CDR3 spans 13 amino acids. Germline CDR1 and CDR2: DFQATT and SNEGSKA (reference sequence). The CDR3 region is CSARETGHTEAFF.

This rearrangement joins TRBV4-3 to TRBJ1-5; TCRdb reports TRBD1, a call that lacks DNA to check it against. This CDR3 is built from 14 residues. Germline CDR1 is LGHNA and CDR2 is YSLEER. The CDR3 loop is CASSPGQGGWPQHF.

The genes are TRBV20-1 and TRBJ1-3; TCRdb gives TRBD1 as the D gene, but with no DNA this cannot be confirmed. This CDR3 spans 13 amino acids. CDR1 is DFQATT and CDR2 is SNEGSKA in the germline V gene (reference sequence). CDR3 loop: CSAASGTGNTIYF.

The rearrangement links TRBV12-5 to TRBJ2-2; TCRdb calls TRBD1, which cannot be checked without DNA. CDR1 and CDR2 from the germline V gene are LGHNT and FRNRAP. The CDR3 totals 15 residues. The CDR3 spells CASGASQGRAGELFF.

This rearrangement joins TRBV20-1 to TRBJ2-1; the D gene TCRdb calls, TRBD2, cannot be checked with no DNA. The CDR3 runs 14 residues. Per germline, CDR1 DFQATT and CDR2 SNEGSKA (reference sequence). The CDR3 region is CSATPTSGIDEQFF.

The chain combines TRBV11-1 with TRBJ2-3; lacking DNA, the TRBD2 call made by TCRdb goes unchecked. The V gene's germline CDR1 is SGHAT and CDR2 FQDESV (reference sequence). This CDR3 spans 19 amino acids. This chain's CDR3 is CASSLKASGGLESTDTQYF.

The chain uses TRBV28 and TRBJ1-6; absent DNA, TCRdb's TRBD1 call cannot be checked. This CDR3 is built from 16 residues. Germline CDR1 is MDHEN and CDR2 is SYDVKM. The CDR3 here is CASRTRRGPYNSPLHF.

V gene TRBV3-1 combines with J gene TRBJ2-4. Germline CDR1 and CDR2: LGHDT and YNNKEL (reference sequence). CDR3 length equals 16 residues. The CDR3 region is CASSQGRELAKNIQYF.

The V and J genes are TRBV6-5 and TRBJ2-1; TCRdb picks TRBD2, but there is no DNA to check that call. Germline lookup yields CDR1 MNHEY and CDR2 SVGAGI. The CDR3 runs to 17 residues. CDR3 sequence reads: CASSSGSWLAGINEQFF.

The rearrangement uses TRBV5-5 and TRBJ1-2; checking the TCRdb D call of TRBD1 is not possible without DNA. CDR3 size: 16 residues. Germline V gene data show CDR1 as SGHKS and CDR2 as YYEKEE (reference sequence). This CDR3 reads CASSISRDRPNYGYTF.

The V gene is TRBV3-1, the J gene TRBJ2-1; the TRBD2 assignment by TCRdb is unverifiable without DNA. The CDR3 runs to 18 residues. Germline CDR1 is LGHDT and CDR2 is YNNKEL (reference sequence). The CDR3 is CASSQEGRKREGRFEQFF.

The V and J genes are TRBV29-1 and TRBJ1-1. The germline V gene has CDR1 SQVTM and CDR2 ANQGSEA. This CDR3 has 12 residues. This CDR3 is CSVVTVITEAFF.

The V gene is TRBV20-1, the J gene TRBJ1-1. The CDR3 extends over 13 amino acids. Germline V lookup: CDR1 DFQATT, CDR2 SNEGSKA (reference sequence). Here the CDR3 reads CSARDGPAREAFF.